This T cell receptor (beta chain) appears in the sequencing data of a study of T cell repertoires in cytomegalovirus infection. TCRdb reprocessed the reads with MiXCR, giving one entry per CDR3 protein. The sample lists 650,000 to 900,000 distinct CDR3 sequences, about 29% occurring once. Comments on this clonotype: No antigen is known for it.

The CDR3 has 11 residues. The V gene lost 3 bases and the J gene lost 5 bases, with 5 bases spanning the gap. The source was cultured CD8+ T cells from PBMCs, collected from culture after CMV antigen stimulation. The sequence came from a human donor in good health (CMV status not recorded). Some clones in this sample may be carry-over from other donors' samples. The J gene is TRBJ2-7, the V gene TRBV12-3 or TRBV12-4; D not resolved. The CDR3 is CASSFPDEQYV. The DNA of the CDR3 is TGTGCCAGCAGTTTCCCGGACGAGCAGTACGTC.